This passage covers 7 T cell receptor beta chains from one sample sequenced in a study of T cell clusters in autoimmune cytopenias. TRB rearrangements were amplified by touch-down multiplex PCR with mixed TRB-A/B primers. From its re-call of the multiplex PCR reads, TCRdb lists each CDR3 protein once, without DNA. The specimen's table records over 6,500 distinct CDR3 sequences. TRB amplification used approximately 250 ng of peripheral blood genomic DNA. The data also belong to a second study, concerning T cell repertoires in aging, cancer and after chemotherapy.

The sequenced sample consisted of peripheral blood. The receptor set was obtained from a human donor in good health.

This chain links TRBV30 with TRBJ2-1; TCRdb picks TRBD2, but there is no DNA to check that call. The CDR3 runs to 16 residues. Germline-derived CDR1 and CDR2 are GTSNPN and SVGIG (reference sequence). The CDR3 protein is CAWSVGLAGRAHEQFF.

The chain couples TRBV18 to TRBJ2-1; as DNA is missing, the TRBD1 call by TCRdb cannot be tested. CDR3 length: 12 residues. Germline CDR1 and CDR2: KGHSH and LQKENI. CDR3 region: CASSPGGGRPFF.

This sequence joins TRBV6-4 and TRBJ1-1; lacking DNA, the TRBD1 call made by TCRdb goes unchecked. Germline values: CDR1 MRHNA, CDR2 SNTAGT. The CDR3 has 14 residues. This CDR3 is CASSDKGENTEAFF.

This chain links TRBV27 with TRBJ2-1; TCRdb indicates TRBD1, and absent DNA this call remains unverified. From germline, CDR1 is MNHEY and CDR2 SMNVEV (reference sequence). CDR3 length: 15 residues. This CDR3 is CASSSPMGTTNEQFF.

This chain connects TRBV27 to TRBJ2-6; TCRdb's D call of TRBD1 is untestable without DNA. Per germline, CDR1 MNHEY and CDR2 SMNVEV (reference sequence). The CDR3 covers 16 residues. CDR3 region: CASSWTGGSGANVLTF.

The chain recombines TRBV5-1 with TRBJ2-3; no DNA is available, so the TRBD2 call from TCRdb remains unchecked. This CDR3 region has 17 residues. Germline values: CDR1 SGHRS, CDR2 YFSETQ. The CDR3 loop is CASSLGATSGGPDTQYF.

Frequency places this clonotype as medium-sized. The rearrangement joins TRBV5-4 to TRBJ2-5. This CDR3 has 13 residues. Germline CDR1 and CDR2: SGHNT and YYREEE (reference sequence). The CDR3: CASSLGAQETQYF.